This T cell receptor (beta chain) comes out of a study of cytomegalovirus exposure and HLA in healthy donors. Study-level results: Previous analysis showed most TCR beta V segments were productive about 87% or about 30% of the time.

The PCR was carried out with 60 Vbeta primers and 13 Jbeta primers. Assay used: immunoSEQ multiplex PCR; TCRdb lists only in-frame clones, some missing. The sample consists of about 150,000 clones, 65% to 85% of them appearing once. CDR1 is LNHDA and CDR2 is SQIVND in the germline V gene (reference sequence). V gave up 5 bases and J gave up 5 bases; unmatched junction bases: 12. The CDR3 is 16 amino acids. This clone was counted a few times. What it recognizes is unknown. Input material: PBMCs. The chain is built from TRBV19 and TRBJ1-2; 9 bases line up with TRBD1. This receptor was identified in a woman in her forties or fifties in good health and CMV-seropositive. The CDR3 nucleotides are TGTGCCAGTAGTGCACTACCGGGACAGGGATTTTATGGCTACACCTTC. It is translated as CASSALPGQGFYGYTF.